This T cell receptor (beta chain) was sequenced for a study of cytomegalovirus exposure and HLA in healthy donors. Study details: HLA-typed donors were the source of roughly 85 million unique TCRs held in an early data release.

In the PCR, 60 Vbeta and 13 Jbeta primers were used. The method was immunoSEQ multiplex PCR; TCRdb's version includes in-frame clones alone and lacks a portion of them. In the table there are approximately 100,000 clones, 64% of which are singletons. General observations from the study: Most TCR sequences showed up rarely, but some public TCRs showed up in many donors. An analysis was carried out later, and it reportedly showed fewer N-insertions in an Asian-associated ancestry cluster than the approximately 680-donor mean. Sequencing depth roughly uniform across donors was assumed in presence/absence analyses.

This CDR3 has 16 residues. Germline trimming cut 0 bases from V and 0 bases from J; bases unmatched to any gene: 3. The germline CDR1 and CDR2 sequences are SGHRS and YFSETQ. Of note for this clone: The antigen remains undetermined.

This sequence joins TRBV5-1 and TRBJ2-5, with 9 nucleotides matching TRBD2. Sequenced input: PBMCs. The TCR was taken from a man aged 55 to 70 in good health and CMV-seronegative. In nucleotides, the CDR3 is TGCGCCAGCAGCTTGGATCTAGCGGGGTACCAAGAGACCCAGTACTTC. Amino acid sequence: CASSLDLAGYQETQYF.